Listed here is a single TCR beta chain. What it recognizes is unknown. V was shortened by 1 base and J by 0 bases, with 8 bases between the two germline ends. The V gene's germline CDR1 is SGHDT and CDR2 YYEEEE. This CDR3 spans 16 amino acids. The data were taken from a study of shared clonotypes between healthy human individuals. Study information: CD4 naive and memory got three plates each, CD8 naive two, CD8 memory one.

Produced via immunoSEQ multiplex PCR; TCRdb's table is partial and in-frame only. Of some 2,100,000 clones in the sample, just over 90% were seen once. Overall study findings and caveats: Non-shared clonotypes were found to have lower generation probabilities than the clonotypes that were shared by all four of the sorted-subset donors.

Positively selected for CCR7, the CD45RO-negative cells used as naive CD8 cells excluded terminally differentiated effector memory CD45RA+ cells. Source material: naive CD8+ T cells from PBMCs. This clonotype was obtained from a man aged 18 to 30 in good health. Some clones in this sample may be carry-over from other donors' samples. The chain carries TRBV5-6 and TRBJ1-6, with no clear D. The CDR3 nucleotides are TGTGCCAGCAGCTTGCTCCGGAGCTCCTATAATTCACCCCTCCACTTT. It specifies CASSLLRSSYNSPLHF.